These 25 T cell receptor beta chains were sequenced from one sample in a study of response to subunit inactivated influenza vaccine. TCRdb called the RT-PCR reads again in MiXCR, with one record for every CDR3 protein. This sample has fewer than 600,000 distinct CDR3 sequences, with approximately 6.9% found just once. This material consisted of PBMCs from blood, taken 23 to 25 months after vaccination. The receptors come from a man between 50 and 75 years old who received an inactivated influenza vaccine.

V and J are TRBV20-1 and TRBJ2-7; 8 positions match TRBD2. This CDR3 is 13 amino acids long. In germline, CDR1 is DFQATT, CDR2 SNEGSKA (reference sequence). With V trimmed by 2 bases and J by 5 bases, 5 bases remained unmatched. The CDR3 is CSARQRGFDEQYF. The CDR3 nucleotides read TGCAGTGCTAGACAGCGGGGGTTTGACGAGCAGTACTTC.

This clonotype was counted many times. This rearrangement joins TRBV27 to TRBJ2-5, with D perhaps being TRBD1 or TRBD2 (5 bases each). Germline CDR1 MNHEY, CDR2 SMNVEV (reference sequence). CDR3 length equals 13 residues. V gave up 4 bases and J gave up 5 bases, with 11 bases separating them. DNA for the CDR3: TGTGCCAGCAGTTCTTGGGGGTCGGAGACCCAGTACTTC. This encodes CASSSWGSETQYF.

The gene calls are TRBV7-9 and TRBJ2-1; TRBD2 matches at 9 bases. The CDR3 spans 13 residues. The germline V gene has CDR1 SEHNR and CDR2 FQNEAQ (reference sequence). With V trimmed by 1 base and J by 10 bases, 2 bases remained unmatched. Written as DNA, the CDR3 is TGTGCCAGCAGCTTAGAAGGGACTAGCGAGCAGTTCTTC. It translates to CASSLEGTSEQFF.

This sequence joins TRBV5-5 and TRBJ2-7, with TRBD2 as a possible D gene (6 bases). CDR3 size: 16 residues. V shed 4 bases and J shed 0 bases, with 17 bases lying between them. CDR1 and CDR2 from the germline V gene are SGHKS and YYEKEE (reference sequence). CDR3 coding DNA: TGTGCCAGCAGCCCGGGACTTATGGCCCTCTCCTACGAGCAGTACTTC. Translated: CASSPGLMALSYEQYF.

This clonotype was counted a few times. The V call is TRBV20-1, the J call TRBJ1-1; D is ambiguous. This CDR3 comprises 11 residues. The ends were cut back, 6 bases at V and 4 bases at J, with 9 bases in the middle. CDR1 and CDR2 (germline): DFQATT, SNEGSKA (reference sequence). CDR3: CSANSGTEAFF. In DNA form, the CDR3 reads TGCAGTGCGAACAGCGGCACTGAAGCTTTCTTT.

The sample holds one count of this clonotype. This rearrangement joins TRBV2 to TRBJ1-6; D not resolved. V dropped 4 bases and J dropped 7 bases, with 11 bases sitting between them. In germline, CDR1 is SNHLY, CDR2 FYNNEI. CDR3 length: 14 residues. Written as DNA, the CDR3 is TGTGCCAGCAGTGGTTTGGTTACCAATTCACCCCTCCACTTT. Encoded protein: CASSGLVTNSPLHF.

V is TRBV4-3 and J is TRBJ1-5; D gene unclear. The germline gives CDR1 LGHNA, CDR2 YSLEER. This CDR3 has 16 residues. V was pared by 0 bases and J by 0 bases, with 9 bases between. CDR3: CASSQETDYSNQPQHF. The CDR3 region has the DNA TGCGCCAGCAGCCAAGAGACTGACTATAGCAATCAGCCCCAGCATTTT.

This clonotype was seen at least ten times. The rearrangement joins TRBV2 to TRBJ2-5, with unresolved D. Trimming pared 4 bases from V and 4 bases from J, leaving 7 bases between. Germline V gene data show CDR1 as SNHLY and CDR2 as FYNNEI. This CDR3 has 12 residues. In DNA, the CDR3 is TGTGCCAGCAGTGTGGTGATAGAGACCCAGTACTTC. Amino acid sequence: CASSVVIETQYF.

In its sample, this clonotype was seen a few times. The chain links TRBV2 to TRBJ2-4, with D tentatively TRBD1 (5 bases). The CDR3 runs 12 residues. The germline gives CDR1 SNHLY, CDR2 FYNNEI. Trimming stripped 8 bases from V and 6 bases from J, with 11 bases between. CDR3: CASSGMRNIQYF. In DNA, the CDR3 is TGTGCCAGCTCAGGGATGAGAAACATTCAGTACTTC.

This rearrangement joins TRBV20-1 to TRBJ2-5; D is uncertain. The length of the CDR3 is 13 residues. V shed 6 bases and J shed 4 bases, with 15 bases lying between them. The germline V gene has CDR1 DFQATT and CDR2 SNEGSKA (reference sequence). Written as DNA, the CDR3 is TGCAGTGCCAGGATCTGGAGCACAGAGACCCAGTACTTC. Its translation is CSARIWSTETQYF.

This clonotype was observed a handful of times. This chain joins TRBV28 and TRBJ2-7; 10 positions match TRBD1. Germline CDR1 reads MDHEN; CDR2 reads SYDVKM. The CDR3 spans 13 residues. V dropped 8 bases and J dropped 4; count of bases not matched to a gene: 5. DNA for the CDR3: TGTGCCAGCGAAAGGGACAGGGGTTACGAGCAGTACTTC. Its translation: CASERDRGYEQYF.

This clonotype was counted ten times or more. The rearrangement joins TRBV11-2 to TRBJ2-2; D is uncertain. The germline V and J ends were trimmed by 0 bases and 7 bases, with 12 bases remaining between them. Germline V gene lookup returns CDR1 SGHAT and CDR2 FQNNGV. This CDR3 contains 15 residues. CDR3 sequence: CASSLEVVIHGELFF. CDR3 coding DNA: TGTGCCAGCAGCTTAGAGGTGGTTATACACGGGGAGCTGTTTTTT. Based on the CDR3 plus reference TRBV11-2 and TRBJ2-2, the full variable domain is EAGVAQSPRYKIIEKRQSVAFWCNPISGHATLYWYQQILGQGPKLLIQFQNNGVVDDSQLPKDRFSAERLKGVDSTLKIQPAKLEDSAVYLCASSLEVVIHGELFFGEGSRLTVL.

There are a few counts of this clonotype. The chain is built from TRBV7-9 and TRBJ2-7; TRBD1 matches at 9 bases. The V gene's germline CDR1 is SEHNR and CDR2 FQNEAQ (reference sequence). CDR3 size: 16 residues. Trimming at V came to 7 bases and at J to 2 bases, leaving 12 bases not matched to a gene. This CDR3 reads CASTPTGGTGTYEQYF. The CDR3 nucleotides are TGTGCCAGCACCCCCACAGGGGGGACAGGGACCTACGAGCAGTACTTC.

The chain links TRBV10-3 to TRBJ2-5; a possible D gene is TRBD2 (5 bases). The CDR3 spans 13 residues. V was clipped by 9 bases and J by 4 bases, with 15 bases between them. The germline gives CDR1 ENHRY, CDR2 SYGVKD. CDR3 loop: CAMAGGLIETQYF. DNA for the CDR3: TGTGCCATGGCTGGCGGGCTGATAGAGACCCAGTACTTC.

This clonotype has more than one count but fewer than ten. This chain joins TRBV5-1 and TRBJ2-7, with TRBD1 matching over 7 bases. This CDR3 comprises 15 residues. Trimming took 2 bases from V and 0 from J; bases not matched to a gene: 5. The V gene's germline CDR1 is SGHRS and CDR2 YFSETQ. The CDR3: CASSLRDSFSYEQYF. The CDR3 nucleotides read TGCGCCAGCAGCTTACGGGACAGCTTCTCCTACGAGCAGTACTTC.

This clonotype was found many times. The chain is built from TRBV10-3 and TRBJ2-3, with 15 bases lining up with TRBD2. Trimming at V came to 6 bases and at J to 0 bases, leaving 4 bases not matched to a gene. The CDR3 has 17 amino acids. The germline V gene has CDR1 ENHRY and CDR2 SYGVKD. The chain's CDR3 is CAISGTSGRFSTDTQYF. The DNA for the CDR3 is TGTGCCATCAGCGGGACTAGCGGGAGGTTTAGCACAGATACGCAGTATTTT.

Only a few counts were recorded for this clonotype. The chain carries TRBV20-1 and TRBJ2-1, with 7 bases fitting TRBD2. The junction had 9 bases not matched to a gene; V was cut back by 0 bases and J by 16 bases. The CDR3 is 12 residues long. In germline, CDR1 is DFQATT, CDR2 SNEGSKA (reference sequence). The CDR3 spells CSARDLWDYIFF. Here the CDR3 DNA reads TGCAGTGCTAGAGATCTATGGGACTACATATTCTTC.

Only a few counts were recorded for this clonotype. V usage is TRBV10-3 and J usage is TRBJ1-5, with TRBD1 matching 8 bases. Trimming cost V 8 bases and J 3 bases; bases outside gene matches: 6. In germline, CDR1 is ENHRY, CDR2 SYGVKD. This CDR3 region has 14 residues. The DNA of the CDR3 is TGTGCCATCGGCGGACAGGGAATCAATCAGCCCCAGCATTTT. This sequence encodes CAIGGQGINQPQHF.

Only a few counts were recorded for this clonotype. This sequence joins TRBV20-1 and TRBJ2-7; D unresolved. The V end was cut by 3 bases, the J end by 0 bases, with 15 bases between. Germline CDR1 DFQATT, CDR2 SNEGSKA (reference sequence). This CDR3 comprises 15 residues. The CDR3: CSASAAEIDSYEQYF. CDR3 nucleotide sequence: TGCAGTGCTAGTGCGGCGGAGATTGACTCCTACGAGCAGTACTTC.

The CDR3 bases are TGCAGTGCTAAACAGGGACAAAATCAGCCCCAGCATTTT. Protein: CSAKQGQNQPQHF. V usage is TRBV20-1 and J usage is TRBJ1-5; TRBD1 is a possible D gene (6 bases). The CDR3 totals 13 residues. Germline lookup yields CDR1 DFQATT and CDR2 SNEGSKA (reference sequence). Trimming took 4 bases from V and 4 from J, leaving 11 bases between them.

This clonotype came up a few times. This chain connects TRBV2 to TRBJ2-7, with TRBD2 matching 7 bases. The CDR3 is made up of 15 amino acids. V shed 1 base and J 2 bases; nucleotides not matched to a gene: 5. CDR1 and CDR2 from the germline V gene are SNHLY and FYNNEI. CDR3 in amino acids: CASSEGEGRPYEQYF. The CDR3 DNA reads as TGTGCCAGCAGTGAAGGGGAGGGGCGTCCCTACGAGCAGTACTTC. The full variable domain, rest sourced from reference TRBV2 and TRBJ2-7, is EPEVTQTPSHQVTQMGQEVILRCVPISNHLYFYWYRQILGQKVEFLVSFYNNEISEKSEIFDDQFSVERPDGSNFTLKIRSTKLEDSAMYFCASSEGEGRPYEQYFGPGTRLTVT.

This clonotype has a count of ten or more. This rearrangement joins TRBV7-2 to TRBJ1-1; TRBD1 matches 7 bases. The CDR3 sequence is 15 residues long. CDR1 is SGHTA and CDR2 is FQGNSA in the germline V gene. The trim removed 6 bases at V and 4 bases at J, leaving 11 bases unmatched. CDR3 nucleotide sequence: TGTGCCAGCAGTTTGCGACCAGGGGGAGGCACTGAAGCTTTCTTT. It encodes CASSLRPGGGTEAFF.

This clonotype was seen a few times. The rearrangement uses TRBV7-8 and TRBJ2-5, with 7 bases matching TRBD1. With 3 bases clipped from V and 2 bases from J, the junction kept 9 bases outside the gene matches. CDR1 is SGHVS, CDR2 FQNEAQ, per germline. The CDR3 loop spans 16 amino acids. The CDR3 nucleotides are TGTGCCAGCAGCTTCCGCTACGGGACAGAGCAAGAGACCCAGTACTTC. It yields the protein CASSFRYGTEQETQYF.

This clonotype showed up just a few times. V gene TRBV18 combines with J gene TRBJ2-2; D remains ambiguous. CDR1 is KGHSH, CDR2 LQKENI, per germline. The V and J ends lost 2 bases and 4 bases respectively, with 8 bases between them. The CDR3 is 14 residues long. The CDR3 loop reads CASSPVPITGELFF. The CDR3 DNA reads as TGTGCCAGCTCACCAGTTCCGATCACCGGGGAGCTGTTTTTT.

This clonotype came up a few times. This sequence joins TRBV5-1 and TRBJ2-2; tentative D call: TRBD2 (6 bases). Germline CDR1 and CDR2: SGHRS and YFSETQ. CDR3 length equals 17 residues. Trimming cost V 0 bases and J 2 bases, with 14 bases left between them. The CDR3 spells CASSLEGAGRNTGELFF. The CDR3 DNA reads as TGCGCCAGCAGCTTGGAAGGGGCCGGGAGAAACACCGGGGAGCTGTTTTTT.